This TCR beta chain derives from a study of shared clonotypes between healthy human individuals. Broader study findings: Generation of non-shared clonotypes was less probable than generation of clonotypes shared by all four donors.

V lost 1 base and J lost 0; bases outside the gene matches: 4. Per the germline V gene, CDR1 is SGHDN and CDR2 is FVKESK. There are 17 residues in the CDR3. Cells designated naive CD8 were CD45RO-negative and were positively selected for CCR7, with terminally differentiated effector memory CD45RA+ cells excluded. Each donor was a Caucasian adult residing in Nashville, Tennessee. TCRdb's copy holds only in-frame clones and misses some; the assay was immunoSEQ multiplex PCR. The sample contains under 1 million clones, approximately 92% of which appear only once. As for this clone: The antigen is undetermined.

Material: naive CD8+ T cells sorted from blood. The chain recombines TRBV14 with TRBJ2-2; 8 nucleotides align to TRBD2. The sequence was obtained from a man younger than 40 in good health. The chain's CDR3 is CASSQGFSGTNTGELFF. CDR3 coding DNA: TGTGCCAGCAGCCAAGGTTTTAGCGGGACGAACACCGGGGAGCTGTTTTTT.